This T cell receptor beta chain was recovered during a study of control samples from healthy donors and cancer patients. Clones were read by immunoSEQ multiplex PCR, and TCRdb kept only the in-frame ones, dropping some. The profile shows roughly 120,000 clones, just over 90% of them singletons. V trimming: 4 bases; J trimming: 10 bases; junction bases outside the gene matches: 7. Germline CDR1 and CDR2: GTSNPN and SVGIG (reference sequence). The CDR3 sequence is 14 residues long. The clonotype comes from a man in his fifties with head and neck cancer. This rearrangement joins TRBV30 to TRBJ1-6; 10 bases map to TRBD1. The sequencing sample was made of PBMCs. CDR3 sequence (DNA): TGTGCCTGGACAAGGGACAGGGGAACGTCACCCCTCCACTTT. Translation gives CAWTRDRGTSPLHF.